The clone carrying this T cell receptor (beta chain) was seen at least ten times. Its specificity is unknown. The sample is drawn from a study of early T cells in non-severe SARS-CoV-2 infection. Across the whole study: Chains were unpaired, as sequencing was done on bulk RNA from unsorted whole blood.

Germline trimming cut 1 base from V and 9 bases from J; bases unmatched to any gene: 9. The CDR3 runs 17 residues. CDR1 SGHNT and CDR2 YENEEA come from the germline V gene. In the library, individual cDNA molecules carried attached unique molecular identifiers. In TCRdb, the 5' RACE reads were re-called with MiXCR into one record per CDR3 protein. The sample has 65,000 to 80,000 distinct CDR3 sequences; roughly 13% are singletons. Overall study results and limits: VDJdb matching skewed toward anti-spike CD8 responses, missing private and CD4 specificities.

This sequence was found in an adult who was a healthcare worker with PCR-confirmed SARS-CoV-2 infection or an uninfected control (not recorded which). The sample consisted of whole blood. The chain couples TRBV11-3 to TRBJ2-1, with TRBD2 identical over 13 bases. CDR3 DNA: TGTGCCAGCAGCTTAGGAAGGACTAGCGGGAGTGGCGGTGAGCAGTTCTTC. Amino acids: CASSLGRTSGSGGEQFF.